The TCR beta chain described here comes from a study of breast tumors, draining lymph nodes, adjacent tissues. Regarding the study as a whole: Compared with lymph nodes, tumors were less diverse; compared with nontumor tissue, more. Most tumor T cells seemingly derive from lymph node, then expand in tumor. That most tumor T cells come from lymph nodes remained unproven. Luminal-like breast cancer showed significantly higher tumor–nontumor repertoire similarity than basal-like.

This clonotype was picked up many times. Its matching antigen is unknown. Trimming took off 2 bases at V and 1 base at J, with 17 bases between the two ends. The CDR3 is 16 residues long. Germline assignment: CDR1 DFQATT and CDR2 SNEGSKA (reference sequence). From the multiplex PCR reads, TCRdb called clonotypes with MiXCR, one entry per CDR3 protein. The sample contains about 16,000 distinct CDR3 sequences, 45% of which appear only once. This receptor was obtained from a female donor with breast cancer. Some clones in this sample may be carry-over from other donors' samples. V is TRBV20-1 and J is TRBJ2-5; D may match TRBD1 or TRBD2 (5 bases each). The sequenced sample was tumor-adjacent breast tissue. CDR3 bases: TGCAGTGCTAGAAACGCGGCCGAGGGACCCCAAGAGACCCAGTACTTC. Its translation: CSARNAAEGPQETQYF.